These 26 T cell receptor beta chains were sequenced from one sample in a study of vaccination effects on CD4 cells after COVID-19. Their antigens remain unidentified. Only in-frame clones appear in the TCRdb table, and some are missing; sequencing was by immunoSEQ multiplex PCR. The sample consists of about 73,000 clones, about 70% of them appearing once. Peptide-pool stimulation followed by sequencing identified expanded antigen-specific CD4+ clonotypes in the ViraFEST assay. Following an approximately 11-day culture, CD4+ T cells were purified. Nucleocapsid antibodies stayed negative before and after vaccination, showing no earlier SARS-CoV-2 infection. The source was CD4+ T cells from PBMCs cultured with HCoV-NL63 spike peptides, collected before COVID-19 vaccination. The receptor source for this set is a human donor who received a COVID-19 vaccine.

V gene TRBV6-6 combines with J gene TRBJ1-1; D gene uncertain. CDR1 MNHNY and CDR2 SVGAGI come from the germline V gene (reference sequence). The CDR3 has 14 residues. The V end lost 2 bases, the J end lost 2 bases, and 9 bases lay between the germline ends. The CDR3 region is CASSYATDNTEAFF. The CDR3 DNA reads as TGTGCCAGCAGTTACGCGACGGATAACACTGAAGCTTTCTTT.

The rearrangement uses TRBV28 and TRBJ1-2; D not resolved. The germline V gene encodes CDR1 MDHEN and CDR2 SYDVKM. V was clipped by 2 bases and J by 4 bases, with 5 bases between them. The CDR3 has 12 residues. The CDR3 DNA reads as TGTGCCAGCAGTTTAACGCCCTATGGCTACACCTTC. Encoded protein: CASSLTPYGYTF.

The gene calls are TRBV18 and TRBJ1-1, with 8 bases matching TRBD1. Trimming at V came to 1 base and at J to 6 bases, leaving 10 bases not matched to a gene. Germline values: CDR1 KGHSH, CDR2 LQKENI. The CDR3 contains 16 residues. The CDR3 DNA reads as TGTGCCAGCTCACCACGTCAGGGGGCGAGTAGCTCTGAAGCTTTCTTT. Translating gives CASSPRQGASSSEAFF.

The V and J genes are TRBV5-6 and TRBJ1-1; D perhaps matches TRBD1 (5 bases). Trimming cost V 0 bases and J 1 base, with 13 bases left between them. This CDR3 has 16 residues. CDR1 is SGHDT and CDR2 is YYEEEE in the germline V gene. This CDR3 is CASSLGGGDGNTEAFF. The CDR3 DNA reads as TGTGCCAGCAGCTTGGGGGGCGGGGACGGGAACACTGAAGCTTTCTTT. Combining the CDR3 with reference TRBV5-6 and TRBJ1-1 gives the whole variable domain DAGVTQSPTHLIKTRGQQVTLRCSPKSGHDTVSWYQQALGQGPQFIFQYYEEEERQRGNFPDRFSGHQFPNYSSELNVNALLLGDSALYLCASSLGGGDGNTEAFFGQGTRLTVV.

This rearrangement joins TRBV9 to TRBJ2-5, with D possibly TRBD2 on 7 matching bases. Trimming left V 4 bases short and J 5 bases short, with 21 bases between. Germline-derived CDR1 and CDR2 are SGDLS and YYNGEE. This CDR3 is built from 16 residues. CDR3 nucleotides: TGTGCCAGCAGCCCCCAAGGACCCAGGGGAGGGGAGACCCAGTACTTC. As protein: CASSPQGPRGGETQYF.

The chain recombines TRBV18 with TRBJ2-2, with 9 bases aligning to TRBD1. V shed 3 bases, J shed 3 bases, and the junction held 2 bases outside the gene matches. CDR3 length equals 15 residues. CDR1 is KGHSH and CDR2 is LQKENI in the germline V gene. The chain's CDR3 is CASSPRTGDTGELFF. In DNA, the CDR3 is TGTGCCAGCTCACCTAGGACAGGGGACACCGGGGAGCTGTTTTTT.

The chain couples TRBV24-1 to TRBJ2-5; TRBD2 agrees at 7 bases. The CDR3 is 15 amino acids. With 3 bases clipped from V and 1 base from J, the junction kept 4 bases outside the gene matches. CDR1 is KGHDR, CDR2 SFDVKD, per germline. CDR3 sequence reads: CATSDPAGIQETQYF. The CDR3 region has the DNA TGTGCCACCAGTGATCCAGCGGGGATCCAAGAGACCCAGTACTTC.

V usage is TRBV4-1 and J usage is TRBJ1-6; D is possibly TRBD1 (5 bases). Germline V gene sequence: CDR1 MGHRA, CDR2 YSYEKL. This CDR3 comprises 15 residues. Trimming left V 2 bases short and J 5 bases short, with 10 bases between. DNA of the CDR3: TGCGCCAGCAGCCAAAGAGACAGAGATAATTCACCCCTCCACTTT. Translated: CASSQRDRDNSPLHF.

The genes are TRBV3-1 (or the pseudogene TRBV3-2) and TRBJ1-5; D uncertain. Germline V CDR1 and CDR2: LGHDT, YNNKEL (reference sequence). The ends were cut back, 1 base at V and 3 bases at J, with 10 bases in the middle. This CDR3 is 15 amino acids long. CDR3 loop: CASSQGMTYNQPQHF. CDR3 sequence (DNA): TGTGCCAGCAGCCAAGGTATGACATACAATCAGCCCCAGCATTTT.

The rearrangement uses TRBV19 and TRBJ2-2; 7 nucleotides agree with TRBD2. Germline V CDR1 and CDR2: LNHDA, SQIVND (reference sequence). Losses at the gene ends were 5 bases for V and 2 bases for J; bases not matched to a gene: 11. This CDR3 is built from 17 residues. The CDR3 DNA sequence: TGTGCCAGTAGTCTGCTAATAACGGGACTAAACACCGGGGAGCTGTTTTTT. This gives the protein CASSLLITGLNTGELFF. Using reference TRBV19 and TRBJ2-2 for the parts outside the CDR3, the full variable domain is DGGITQSPKYLFRKEGQNVTLSCEQNLNHDAMYWYRQDPGQGLRLIYYSQIVNDFQKGDIAEGYSVSREKKESFPLTVTSAQKNPTAFYLCASSLLITGLNTGELFFGEGSRLTVL.

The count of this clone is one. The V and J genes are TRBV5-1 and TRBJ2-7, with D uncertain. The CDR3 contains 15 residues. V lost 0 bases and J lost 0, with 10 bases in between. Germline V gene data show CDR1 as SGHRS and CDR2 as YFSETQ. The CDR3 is CASSLGPKSSYEQYV. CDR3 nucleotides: TGCGCCAGCAGCTTGGGACCCAAGAGCTCCTACGAGCAGTACGTC.

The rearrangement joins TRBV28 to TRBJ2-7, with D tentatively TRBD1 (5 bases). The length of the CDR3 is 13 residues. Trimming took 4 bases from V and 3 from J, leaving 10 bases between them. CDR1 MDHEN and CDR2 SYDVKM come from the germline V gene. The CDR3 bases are TGTGCCAGCAGTTATACAGGTCTCTACGAGCAGTACGTC. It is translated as CASSYTGLYEQYV.

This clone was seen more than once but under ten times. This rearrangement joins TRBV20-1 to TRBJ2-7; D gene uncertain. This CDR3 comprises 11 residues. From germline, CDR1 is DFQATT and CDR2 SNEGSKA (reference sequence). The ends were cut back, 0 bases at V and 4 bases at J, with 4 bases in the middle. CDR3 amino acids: CSAREGYEQYV. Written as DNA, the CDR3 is TGCAGTGCTAGAGAGGGTTACGAGCAGTACGTC.

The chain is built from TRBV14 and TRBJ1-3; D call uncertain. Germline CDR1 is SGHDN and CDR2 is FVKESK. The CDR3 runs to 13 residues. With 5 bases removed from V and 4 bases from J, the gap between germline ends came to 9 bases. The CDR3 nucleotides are TGTGCCAGCAGCGGCTCTCGGGGAAACACCATATATTTT. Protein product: CASSGSRGNTIYF.

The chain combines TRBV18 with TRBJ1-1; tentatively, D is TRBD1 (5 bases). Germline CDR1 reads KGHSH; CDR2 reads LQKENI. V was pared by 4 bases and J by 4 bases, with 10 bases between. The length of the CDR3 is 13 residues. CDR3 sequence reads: CASSQGVSTEAFF. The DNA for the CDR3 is TGTGCCAGCTCACAAGGGGTTAGCACTGAAGCTTTCTTT.

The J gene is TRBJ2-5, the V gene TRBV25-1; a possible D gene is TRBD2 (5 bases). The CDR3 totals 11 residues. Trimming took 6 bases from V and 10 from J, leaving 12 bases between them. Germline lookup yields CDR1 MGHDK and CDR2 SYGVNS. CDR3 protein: CASSLSRDQYF. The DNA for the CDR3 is TGTGCCAGCAGCCTATCCCGGGACCAGTACTTC.

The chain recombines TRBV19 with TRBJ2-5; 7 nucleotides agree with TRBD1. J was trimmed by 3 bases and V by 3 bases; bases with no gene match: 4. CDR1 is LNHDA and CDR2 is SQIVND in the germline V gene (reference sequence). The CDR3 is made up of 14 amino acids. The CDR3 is CASSIGTVKETQYF. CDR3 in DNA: TGTGCCAGTAGTATCGGGACAGTGAAAGAGACCCAGTACTTC.

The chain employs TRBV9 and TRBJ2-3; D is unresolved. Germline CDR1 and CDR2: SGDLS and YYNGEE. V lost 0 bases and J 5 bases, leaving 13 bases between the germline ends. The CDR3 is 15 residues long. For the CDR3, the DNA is TGTGCCAGCAGCGTAGTCAGCCAGGTCGGAGATACGCAGTATTTT. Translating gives CASSVVSQVGDTQYF.

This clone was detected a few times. CDR3 nucleotides: TGCAGCGTTGTTAGGGACAGGGTCGCTGAAGCTTTCTTT. It is translated as CSVVRDRVAEAFF. The chain employs TRBV29-1 and TRBJ1-1, with 9 bases matching TRBD1. The germline CDR1 and CDR2 sequences are SQVTM and ANQGSEA. The CDR3 contains 13 residues. Trimming at V came to 4 bases and at J to 6 bases, leaving 6 bases not matched to a gene.

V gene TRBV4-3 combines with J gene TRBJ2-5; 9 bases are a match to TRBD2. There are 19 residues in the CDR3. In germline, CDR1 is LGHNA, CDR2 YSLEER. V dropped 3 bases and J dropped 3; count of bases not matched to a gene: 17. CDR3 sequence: CASSHFPYLAGITEETQYF. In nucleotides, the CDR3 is TGCGCCAGCAGCCATTTTCCATACCTAGCGGGGATCACTGAAGAGACCCAGTACTTC.

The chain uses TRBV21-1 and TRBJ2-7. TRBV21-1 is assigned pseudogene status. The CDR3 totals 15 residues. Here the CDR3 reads CASSKGEGARYEQYV. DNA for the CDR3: TGTGCCAGCAGCAAAGGGGAGGGGGCGCGATACGAGCAGTACGTC.

CDR3 amino acids: CATARAGGEQYV. The CDR3 bases are TGTGCCACCGCTCGAGCAGGGGGCGAGCAGTACGTC. The V gene is TRBV21-1, the J gene TRBJ2-7; the D call in the table, TRBD1, was not verified against the DNA. TRBV21-1 corresponds to a pseudogene. The CDR3 has 12 amino acids.

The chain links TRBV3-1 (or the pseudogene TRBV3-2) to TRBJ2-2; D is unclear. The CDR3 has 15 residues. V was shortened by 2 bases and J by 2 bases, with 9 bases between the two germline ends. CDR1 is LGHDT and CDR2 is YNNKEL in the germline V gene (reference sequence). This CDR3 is CASSQRQFNTGELFF. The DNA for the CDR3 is TGTGCCAGCAGCCAAAGGCAGTTCAACACCGGGGAGCTGTTTTTT.

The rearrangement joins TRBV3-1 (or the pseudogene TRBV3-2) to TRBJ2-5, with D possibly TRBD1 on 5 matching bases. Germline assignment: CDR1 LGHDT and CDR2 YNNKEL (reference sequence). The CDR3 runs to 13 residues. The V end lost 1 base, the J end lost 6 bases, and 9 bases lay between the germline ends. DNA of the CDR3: TGTGCCAGCAGCCAAGTGGTGGGGCAGACCCAGTACTTC. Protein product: CASSQVVGQTQYF.

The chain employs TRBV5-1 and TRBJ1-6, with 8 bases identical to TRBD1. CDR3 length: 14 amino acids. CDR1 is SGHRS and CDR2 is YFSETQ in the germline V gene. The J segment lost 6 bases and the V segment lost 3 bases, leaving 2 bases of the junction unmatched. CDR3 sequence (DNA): TGCGCCAGCAGCTCACAGGGGGTTAATTCACCCCTCCACTTT. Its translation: CASSSQGVNSPLHF.

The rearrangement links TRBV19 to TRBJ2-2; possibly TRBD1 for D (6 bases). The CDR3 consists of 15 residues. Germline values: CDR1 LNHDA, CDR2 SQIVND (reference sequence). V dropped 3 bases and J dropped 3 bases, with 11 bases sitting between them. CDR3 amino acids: CASSINRVYTGELFF. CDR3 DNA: TGTGCCAGTAGTATTAACAGGGTCTACACCGGGGAGCTGTTTTTT. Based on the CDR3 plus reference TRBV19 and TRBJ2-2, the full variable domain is DGGITQSPKYLFRKEGQNVTLSCEQNLNHDAMYWYRQDPGQGLRLIYYSQIVNDFQKGDIAEGYSVSREKKESFPLTVTSAQKNPTAFYLCASSINRVYTGELFFGEGSRLTVL.